This T cell receptor beta chain was captured by sequencing in a study of T cell responses to AZD1222 COVID-19 vaccine. Profiling relied on immunoSEQ multiplex PCR, and the TCRdb table lists in-frame clones only, not all of them. The data show some 280,000 clones, around 93% seen once. Study results and caveats: Sampling that yielded the repertoires occurred only after the peak T cell response. White British people made up most donors, females outnumbered males, and clonal diversity was possibly underestimated. Spike as a whole was targeted by vaccine-associated CD4 TCRs, dominant at 160-218 and 743-854. At study baseline, merely six AZD1222 recipients were seropositive.

This CDR3 is built from 11 residues. Trimming left V 6 bases short and J 4 bases short, with 6 bases between. Per the germline V gene, CDR1 is MNHEY and CDR2 is SVGAGI. With regard to this clone: Its matching antigen is unknown.

The starting material was peripheral blood, obtained 28 days after the second AZD1222 dose. The chain is built from TRBV6-5 and TRBJ1-2; no definite D call. This clonotype was sampled from an adult who received the AZD1222 COVID-19 vaccine. CDR3 sequence: CASSASYGYTF. The CDR3 region has the DNA TGTGCCAGCAGCGCCAGCTATGGCTACACCTTC.